Listed below are T cell receptor beta chains from one sample, sequenced in a study of blood T cell repertoires in COVID-19. The data were produced by immunoSEQ multiplex PCR, yet TCRdb's version contains in-frame clones alone and is incomplete. There are nearly 350,000 clones in the sample; around nine tenths occur only once, and 7.3% lies in the top ten. Input material: peripheral blood. All receptors come from a woman in her seventies with COVID-19, enrolled during active disease. CDR3s include the opening cysteine and the closing phenylalanine or tryptophan. The order of the fields is clone size, V gene, J gene, D gene, CDR3 DNA, CDR3 protein. The D gene is left open where the match is weak. Size is stated for part of the rows, as once, few or many counts, or as a class when the clone is expanded.

NA	TRBV28	TRBJ2-3	TRBD1	TGTGCCAGCAGGCCCAGGGGGCCAGATACGCAGTATTTT	CASRPRGPDTQYF
NA	TRBV28	TRBJ2-2	NA	TGTGCCAGCAGCAGACGGAGCACCGGGGAGCTGTTTTTT	CASSRRSTGELFF
NA	TRBV27	TRBJ1-2	NA	TGTGCCAGCGCCTTCAACAGCGGGGATGGCTACACCTTC	CASAFNSGDGYTF
NA	TRBV10-2	TRBJ2-2	TRBD1	TGCGCCAGCGTTCGGACAGGGGGCGGCGGGGAGCTGTTTTTT	CASVRTGGGGELFF
NA	TRBV2	TRBJ1-2	NA	TGTGCCAGCAGTGAAGCGCTTCGGGGCAGCTTCTCCGGAGGGGCTAACTATGGCTACACCTTC	CASSEALRGSFSGGANYGYTF
many	TRBV28	TRBJ1-6	NA	TGTGCCAGCAGCTCTGGAGTGTATAATTCACCCCTCCACTTT	CASSSGVYNSPLHF
once	TRBV5-1	TRBJ1-3	NA	TGCGCCAGCAGCTTGGTGGGGGCGTGTGGAAACACCATATATTTT	CASSLVGACGNTIYF
once	TRBV6-5	TRBJ1-1	NA	TGTGCCAGCAGTTCCCGACAGTACACTGAAGCTTTCTTT	CASSSRQYTEAFF
NA	TRBV29-1	TRBJ1-2	TRBD1	TGCAGCGTTGAAGTGCGGGAGGGGGCGAACTATGGCTACACCTTC	CSVEVREGANYGYTF
NA	TRBV21-1	TRBJ1-1	NA	TGTGCCAGCAGCCGCTCGGAGGAGACTGAAGCTTTCTTT	CASSRSEETEAFF
few	TRBV7-8	TRBJ1-3	NA	TGTGCCAGCAGCTTCGGACAGTCCAACTCTGGAAACACCATATATTTT	CASSFGQSNSGNTIYF
NA	TRBV19	TRBJ1-1	TRBD1	TGTGCCAGTTTCCCGGGACAGGGGAACACTGAAGCTTTCTTT	CASFPGQGNTEAFF
once	TRBV30	TRBJ1-1	NA	TGTGCCTGGAGTCGGAGACCCAACACTGAAGCTTTCTTT	CAWSRRPNTEAFF
NA	TRBV7-2	TRBJ2-5	TRBD2	TGTGCCAGCAGCTCAGGGACTAGCGGGGCAGGATACTTC	CASSSGTSGAGYF
NA	TRBV24-1	TRBJ1-4	NA	TGTGCCACCAGTGACAACAGGGCTTCGACTAATGAAAAACTGTTTTTT	CATSDNRASTNEKLFF
NA	TRBV10-3	TRBJ2-7	TRBD1	TGTGCCATCCAAGCCGGACAGGGGGCTTGGGAGCAGTACTTC	CAIQAGQGAWEQYF
NA	TRBV24-1	TRBJ1-2	NA	TGTGCCACCAGTGACCGGTCGGGTGATGATGGCTACACCTTC	CATSDRSGDDGYTF
once	TRBV9	TRBJ2-3	TRBD2	TGTGCCAGCAGCGAGATGCCTAGCGGGGGAGATACGCAGTATTTT	CASSEMPSGGDTQYF
NA	TRBV6-5	TRBJ2-5	TRBD2	TGTGCCAGCAGTTACTCGATCGGTAGCGGGAAAGAGACCCAGTACTTC	CASSYSIGSGKETQYF
NA	TRBV2	TRBJ1-6	TRBD1	TGTGCCAGCATCCAGACGACAGGGGGGAATTCACCCCTCCACTTT	CASIQTTGGNSPLHF
NA	TRBV19	TRBJ1-1	TRBD1	TGTGCCACCCGACAGGGTGGATTGGGCACTGAAGCTTTCTTT	CATRQGGLGTEAFF
once	TRBV24-1	TRBJ2-5	TRBD2	TGTGCCACCAGTGACCAGGGACTAGCGGGAAAGACCCAGTACTTC	CATSDQGLAGKTQYF
NA	TRBV29-1	TRBJ1-1	NA	TGCAGCGTTGAAGATCAGGTGAGGGCTGAAGCTTTCTTT	CSVEDQVRAEAFF
NA	TRBV27	TRBJ1-6	TRBD1	TGTGCCAGCAGACAGGGGGCGCCGAGCTCCTATAATTCACCCCTCCACTTT	CASRQGAPSSYNSPLHF
NA	TRBV28	TRBJ2-2	TRBD1	TGTGCCAGCAGTTCACAGGGGGCTAGCACCGGGGAGCTGTTTTTT	CASSSQGASTGELFF
NA	TRBV11-2	TRBJ1-2	NA	TGTGCCAGCAGCTTAGCTGCGGAGGGTTTGGGCTACACCTTC	CASSLAAEGLGYTF
NA	TRBV18	TRBJ1-6	NA	TGTGCCAGCTCACCAACACCGGGTAGGGGGAAGAATTCACCCCTCCACTTT	CASSPTPGRGKNSPLHF
NA	TRBV5-8	TRBJ2-5	TRBD1	TGTGCCAGCAGTAACAGGGGAATAGTCCAAGAGACCCAGTACTTC	CASSNRGIVQETQYF
NA	TRBV27	TRBJ1-1	NA	TGTGCCAGCAGTAGCGCCCCCGGGCCGGACTACTTGAACACTGAAGCTTTCTTT	CASSSAPGPDYLNTEAFF
NA	TRBV2	TRBJ1-5	NA	TGTGCCAGCAGTGAACAGGGTAGCAATCAGCCCCAGCATTTT	CASSEQGSNQPQHF
once	TRBV24-1	TRBJ2-3	TRBD1	TGTGCCACCAGTGATGGACAGGGGCGACTAGGAGATACGCAGTATTTT	CATSDGQGRLGDTQYF
NA	TRBV2	TRBJ1-5	NA	TGTGCCAGCAGTGAGGGTGGGGGAGGTCAGCCCCAGCATTTT	CASSEGGGGQPQHF
NA	TRBV19	TRBJ1-5	TRBD1	TGTGCCAGTATCGCCGGGACAGGGATCAGCCAGCCCCAGCATTTT	CASIAGTGISQPQHF
once	TRBV29-1	TRBJ1-3	TRBD1	TGCAGCGTTGGACGACAGGGGGCCACTGGAAACACCATATATTTT	CSVGRQGATGNTIYF
NA	TRBV6-2/TRBV6-3	TRBJ2-7	NA	TGTGCCAGCAGTTACTCGGACAGAGCCTACGAGCAGTACTTC	CASSYSDRAYEQYF
few	TRBV2	TRBJ2-7	TRBD1	TGTGCCAGCAGGACCGGACAGGGGGGCCTCTACGAGCAGTACTTC	CASRTGQGGLYEQYF
NA	TRBV19	TRBJ1-2	TRBD1	TGTGCCACCCTCGACAGGGTAAATAGTGGCTATGGCTACACCTTC	CATLDRVNSGYGYTF
once	TRBV27	TRBJ2-7	TRBD1	TGTGCCGGACAGGGGGTGGTTTACGAGCAGTACTTC	CAGQGVVYEQYF
NA	TRBV18	TRBJ1-2	NA	TGTGCCAGCTCACCACCATGGTTTGGAGGGATTTATGACTATGGCTACACCTTC	CASSPPWFGGIYDYGYTF
NA	TRBV2	TRBJ2-3	TRBD2	TGTGCCAGCAGAGACCTAGCGGGGGGGCCTACAGATACGCAGTATTTT	CASRDLAGGPTDTQYF
few	TRBV7-4	TRBJ2-7	NA	TGTGCCAGCAGCTTAGCGATCGGCAGGGCCTACGAGCAGTACTTC	CASSLAIGRAYEQYF
NA	TRBV6-5	TRBJ2-3	NA	TGTGCCAGCAGTTACTCGACTCCCAGCACAGATACGCAGTATTTT	CASSYSTPSTDTQYF
NA	TRBV30	TRBJ1-5	NA	TGTGCCTGGAGTGTATCACAGGGAAGAAGTAAAGTGAATCAGCCCCAGCATTTT	CAWSVSQGRSKVNQPQHF
NA	TRBV19	TRBJ1-6	TRBD1	TGTGCCAGTAGCCACGGGACAGGGGAATATTCACCCCTCCACTTT	CASSHGTGEYSPLHF
NA	TRBV10-3	TRBJ2-3	NA	TGTGCCATCAGTGAGTCGATGGGCGGGGGCACAGATACGCAGTATTTT	CAISESMGGGTDTQYF
NA	TRBV3-1/TRBV3-2	TRBJ1-1	NA	TGTGCCAGCAGCCGAGCCGGACAGAACACTGAAGCTTTCTTT	CASSRAGQNTEAFF
NA	TRBV14	TRBJ2-3	TRBD2	TGTGCCAGCAGCCAACCCCTGCCGGGACTAGCCCCTTTGGTTACGCAGTATTTT	CASSQPLPGLAPLVTQYF